Below are 30 T cell receptor beta chains sequenced from a single sample in a study of T cells in Graves' hyperthyroidism and ophthalmopathy. Amplified regions were TCR beta CDR3 sequences from RNA transcripts. An initial round of RT-PCR targeting the TCR CDR3 relied on the HTBI primer set. In TCRdb, the multiplex PCR reads were re-called with MiXCR into one record per CDR3 protein. The data contain about 760,000 distinct CDR3 sequences, about 35% of them singletons. Material for sequencing was blood. These receptors were obtained from a woman aged 40 to 50 with Graves' hyperthyroidism.

Only a few counts were recorded for this clonotype. The genes are TRBV5-8 and TRBJ2-5; TRBD2 is a possible D gene (6 bases). The tail of the sequence fits TRBJ2-7 better, so the J call may be wrong. This CDR3 comprises 13 residues. Germline CDR1 and CDR2: SGHTS and YDEGEE. In DNA, the CDR3 is TGTGCCAGCAGCTGGGACTTCAAGGGCGAGCAGTACTTC. Residues: CASSWDFKGEQYF.

This clonotype was counted only a few times. The chain uses TRBV27 and TRBJ2-7; D is uncertain. The CDR3 consists of 14 residues. The germline V gene has CDR1 MNHEY and CDR2 SMNVEV (reference sequence). Trimming pared 5 bases from V and 3 bases from J, leaving 14 bases between. CDR3 sequence reads: CASSTISDRYEQYF. CDR3 nucleotides: TGTGCCAGCAGTACCATATCGGACCGCTACGAGCAGTACTTC.

The chain recombines TRBV6-5 with TRBJ2-2; perhaps TRBD2 as D (5 bases). Looked up from germline, CDR1 is MNHEY and CDR2 is SVGAGI. The CDR3 covers 14 residues. V gave up 7 bases and J gave up 3 bases, with 12 bases separating them. Here the CDR3 DNA reads TGTGCCAGCAAGCTACGGGGTTACACCGGGGAGCTGTTTTTT. Protein: CASKLRGYTGELFF.

On this clonotype itself: At one end the junction does not follow the germline gene, possibly because of a read error. The chain has TRBV7-2 and TRBJ1-4; D is undetermined. The CDR3 sequence is 15 residues long. Germline assignment: CDR1 SGHTA and CDR2 FQGNSA. The CDR3 nucleotides are TGCGCCAGCAGCCAAGGATTTGTGATAAACAAAAAACTGTTTTTT. Translating it yields CASSQGFVINKKLFF.

The rearrangement links TRBV12-3 or TRBV12-4 to TRBJ2-6; 8 nucleotides agree with TRBD1. J was trimmed by 2 bases and V by 6 bases; bases with no gene match: 3. The CDR3 spans 15 residues. The CDR3 nucleotides read TGTGCCAGCAGGCCGGACAGGGCTGGGGCCAACGTCCTGACTTTC. Amino acids: CASRPDRAGANVLTF.

The V gene is TRBV5-5, the J gene TRBJ2-7, with 7 bases fitting TRBD2. V was clipped by 1 base and J by 1 base; unmatched bases: 5. The CDR3 is 15 residues long. Germline lookup yields CDR1 SGHKS and CDR2 YYEKEE (reference sequence). CDR3: CASSLQRGSSYEQYF. CDR3 sequence (DNA): TGTGCCAGCAGCTTGCAGCGCGGGAGTTCCTACGAGCAGTACTTC. The full variable domain, its missing parts supplied by reference TRBV5-5 and TRBJ2-7, is DAGVTQSPTHLIKTRGQQVTLRCSPISGHKSVSWYQQVLGQGPQFIFQYYEKEERGRGNFPDRFSARQFPNYSSELNVNALLLGDSALYLCASSLQRGSSYEQYFGPGTRLTVT.

The chain links TRBV4-3 to TRBJ1-1; tentative D call: TRBD1 (6 bases). This CDR3 comprises 13 residues. Germline V gene sequence: CDR1 LGHNA, CDR2 YSLEER. V was clipped by 0 bases and J by 6 bases, with 8 bases between them. The CDR3 loop is CASSQDWTAEAFF. The CDR3 nucleotides are TGCGCCAGCAGCCAAGATTGGACAGCTGAAGCTTTCTTT.

This clonotype was seen only a few times. The V call is TRBV2, the J call TRBJ1-2, with D maybe TRBD1 (6 bases). Trimming took 3 bases from V and 4 from J, leaving 15 bases between them. Germline CDR1 is SNHLY and CDR2 is FYNNEI. There are 15 residues in the CDR3. CDR3 in DNA: TGTGCCAGCAGTGAGGAGTGGACAGCTTCCTATGGCTACACCTTC. Its protein product is CASSEEWTASYGYTF. Complete variable domain (other parts from reference TRBV2 and TRBJ1-2): EPEVTQTPSHQVTQMGQEVILRCVPISNHLYFYWYRQILGQKVEFLVSFYNNEISEKSEIFDDQFSVERPDGSNFTLKIRSTKLEDSAMYFCASSEEWTASYGYTFGSGTRLTVV.

Ten or more counts support this clonotype. V is TRBV6-5 and J is TRBJ2-7; unclear D gene. This CDR3 is 12 amino acids long. CDR1 is MNHEY, CDR2 SVGAGI, per germline. V lost 4 bases and J lost 5, with 9 bases in between. CDR3 sequence (DNA): TGTGCCAGCAGTTCCGTTGGGCACGAGCAGTACTTC. It codes for CASSSVGHEQYF.

V is TRBV7-2 and J is TRBJ2-1; 9 nucleotides align to TRBD1. V lost 5 bases and J lost 8; bases outside the gene matches: 7. The CDR3 contains 14 residues. Germline V gene data show CDR1 as SGHTA and CDR2 as FQGNSA. CDR3 region: CASSAGTGFHEQFF. The CDR3 DNA follows: TGTGCCAGCAGCGCCGGGACAGGGTTCCATGAGCAGTTCTTC.

Concerning this clonotype itself: Germline and junction disagree at one end, which may indicate a read error. The chain combines TRBV6-5 with TRBJ1-2, with D uncertain. The CDR3 contains 14 residues. The germline CDR1 and CDR2 sequences are MNHEY and SVGAGI. CDR3 coding DNA: TGTGCCAGCAGTTACTCGAAGCGGAACTATGGCTACAACTTC. Translated: CASSYSKRNYGYNF.

This clonotype was counted between two and nine times. V gene TRBV7-9 combines with J gene TRBJ1-2; the D is unclear. Germline V gives CDR1 SEHNR, CDR2 FQNEAQ (reference sequence). The CDR3 is 11 amino acids. With 7 bases removed from V and 8 bases from J, the gap between germline ends came to 11 bases. The CDR3 loop reads CASTPSLGYTF. DNA of the CDR3: TGTGCCAGCACCCCCTCATTAGGCTACACCTTC.

About this clonotype: A much larger clone differs by one base, so this may be a read error. The chain carries TRBV19 and TRBJ1-1; D may be TRBD1 (5 bases). The CDR3 has 11 residues. The germline gives CDR1 LNHDA, CDR2 SQIVND (reference sequence). CDR3 loop: CVSENRFEAFF. The CDR3 DNA follows: TGTGTCAGCGAGAACAGGTTTGAAGCTTTCTTT.

This chain joins TRBV29-1 and TRBJ1-5; D possibly corresponds to TRBD1 (6 bases). The V and J ends lost 7 bases and 14 bases respectively, with 24 bases between them. Per the germline V gene, CDR1 is SQVTM and CDR2 is ANQGSEA. The CDR3 has 13 amino acids. The CDR3 nucleotides are TGCAGCGCGGGGGGCATTAACGGGGGCTCCGAGCATTTT. Translating gives CSAGGINGGSEHF.

The chain couples TRBV7-8 to TRBJ2-5, with D unresolved. The CDR3 length is 15 residues. Germline assignment: CDR1 SGHVS and CDR2 FQNEAQ. V lost 2 bases and J lost 0, with 10 bases in between. The CDR3: CASSLSRTYQETQYF. The CDR3 nucleotides read TGTGCCAGCAGCTTATCCCGTACGTACCAAGAGACCCAGTACTTC.

The chain joins TRBV6-5 to TRBJ1-5; the D gene is possibly TRBD1 (5 bases). Per the germline V gene, CDR1 is MNHEY and CDR2 is SVGAGI. Trimming shortened V by 4 bases and J by 3 bases, and 13 bases separated the two germline ends. The CDR3 contains 15 residues. CDR3 region: CASSLDIRLNQPQHF. For the CDR3, the DNA is TGTGCCAGCAGTTTGGACATAAGACTCAATCAGCCCCAGCATTTT.

V usage is TRBV29-1 and J usage is TRBJ1-3; 10 bases are a match to TRBD1. Germline CDR1 is SQVTM and CDR2 is ANQGSEA. The CDR3 runs to 15 residues. Losses at the gene ends were 2 bases for V and 6 bases for J; bases not matched to a gene: 7. The CDR3 loop reads CSVELTTGGENTIYF. The CDR3 DNA sequence: TGCAGCGTTGAACTCACGACAGGGGGCGAAAACACCATATATTTT.

This rearrangement joins TRBV2 to TRBJ1-4; 11 nucleotides match TRBD1. The V gene's germline CDR1 is SNHLY and CDR2 FYNNEI. Trimming cost V 5 bases and J 8 bases; bases outside gene matches: 10. This CDR3 contains 16 residues. CDR3 sequence (DNA): TGTGCCAGCAGTTCTCCCTCCGGGACAGGGGGGGAAAAACTGTTTTTT. It yields the protein CASSSPSGTGGEKLFF.

There are a few counts of this clonotype. The CDR3: CATSRDLGEKLFF. The CDR3 bases are TGTGCCACCAGCAGAGATCTTGGGGAAAAACTGTTTTTT. The V gene is TRBV15, the J gene TRBJ1-4; D unresolved. Trimming cost V 0 bases and J 8 bases, with 7 bases left between them. This CDR3 is 13 amino acids long. CDR1 and CDR2 from the germline V gene are LNHNV and YYDKDF (reference sequence).

This clonotype was recorded a few times. The chain employs TRBV7-2 and TRBJ2-2, with no clear D. This CDR3 has 11 residues. Germline V gives CDR1 SGHTA, CDR2 FQGNSA. Trimming cost V 5 bases and J 7 bases, with 5 bases left between them. The CDR3 nucleotides are TGTGCCAGCAGCCCTGGCGGGGAGCTGTTTTTT. It translates to CASSPGGELFF.

The rearrangement links TRBV29-1 to TRBJ2-2; weak D call: TRBD2 (6 bases). The CDR3 length is 13 residues. The V end was cut by 0 bases, the J end by 6 bases, with 8 bases between. Per the germline V gene, CDR1 is SQVTM and CDR2 is ANQGSEA. The CDR3 loop is CSVEDTGAGELFF. DNA of the CDR3: TGCAGCGTTGAAGATACGGGGGCCGGGGAGCTGTTTTTT.

The chain's CDR3 is CASSLNPQVRRSAVNTEAFF. The CDR3 nucleotides read TGTGCCAGCAGCTTAAATCCCCAGGTCCGACGATCTGCCGTGAACACTGAAGCTTTCTTT. V usage is TRBV7-9 and J usage is TRBJ1-1, with D hard to call. The V end lost 2 bases, the J end lost 0 bases, and 25 bases lay between the germline ends. CDR1 SEHNR and CDR2 FQNEAQ come from the germline V gene (reference sequence). The CDR3 covers 20 residues. The variable domain in full, completed from reference TRBV7-9 and TRBJ1-1, reads DTGVSQNPRHKITKRGQNVTFRCDPISEHNRLYWYRQTLGQGPEFLTYFQNEAQLEKSRLLSDRFSAERPKGSFSTLEIQRTEQGDSAMYLCASSLNPQVRRSAVNTEAFFGQGTRLTVV.

This clonotype was observed many times. V is TRBV19 and J is TRBJ1-1; perhaps TRBD1 as D (6 bases). The ends were cut back, 5 bases at V and 0 bases at J, with 19 bases in the middle. There are 17 residues in the CDR3. Looked up from germline, CDR1 is LNHDA and CDR2 is SQIVND (reference sequence). Here the CDR3 reads CASSLEGRGRLNTEAFF. The CDR3 bases are TGTGCCAGTAGTCTCGAGGGTCGGGGGCGCTTGAACACTGAAGCTTTCTTT.

CDR3 region: CASSHTQSYEQYF. CDR3 coding DNA: TGTGCCAGCAGCCATACCCAGTCCTACGAGCAGTACTTC. This chain uses TRBV4-2 with TRBJ2-7; no definite D call. The CDR3 spans 13 residues. Per germline, CDR1 LGHNA and CDR2 YNFKEQ. The V and J ends lost 3 bases and 1 base respectively, with 7 bases between them.

V usage is TRBV10-3 and J usage is TRBJ2-6; D is perhaps TRBD2 (6 bases). Trimming pared 7 bases from V and 4 bases from J, leaving 8 bases between. Germline CDR1 and CDR2: ENHRY and SYGVKD. The CDR3 totals 13 residues. The CDR3 nucleotides are TGTGCCATCAAGCTAGCGGGGGCCAACGTCCTGACTTTC. Encoded protein: CAIKLAGANVLTF.

This clonotype came up many times. For the CDR3, the DNA is TGTGCCAGCAGCCCTAGCAACAGGGCGGGTGGTCAGCCCCAGCATTTT. Translating it yields CASSPSNRAGGQPQHF. The chain is built from TRBV7-2 and TRBJ1-5, with TRBD1 as a possible D gene (6 bases). V lost 5 bases and J 6 bases, leaving 20 bases between the germline ends. The germline V gene encodes CDR1 SGHTA and CDR2 FQGNSA. The CDR3 is 16 amino acids.

This clonotype was seen more than once but under ten times. The chain employs TRBV7-8 and TRBJ1-2, with 8 bases lining up with TRBD1. This CDR3 contains 15 residues. Per germline, CDR1 SGHVS and CDR2 FQNEAQ. V shed 4 bases and J 13 bases; nucleotides not matched to a gene: 17. CDR3 nucleotides: TGTGCCAGCAGCTCTTACCGAGGACAGGGAGAAAGTCCCACCTTC. Translation gives CASSSYRGQGESPTF.

The rearrangement uses TRBV7-2 and TRBJ2-2; 7 bases fit TRBD1. V shed 5 bases and J 1 base; nucleotides not matched to a gene: 7. CDR1 is SGHTA, CDR2 FQGNSA, per germline. The CDR3 runs 16 residues. CDR3 bases: TGTGCCAGCAGCCAACTTACAGGGGTGAACACCGGGGAGCTGTTTTTT. Residues: CASSQLTGVNTGELFF.

The chain is built from TRBV7-2 and TRBJ2-7; possible D gene TRBD2, 5 bases. With 4 bases removed from V and 3 bases from J, the gap between germline ends came to 16 bases. Germline V gene data show CDR1 as SGHTA and CDR2 as FQGNSA. The CDR3 length is 15 residues. In DNA, the CDR3 is TGTGCCAGCAGCTCCCTAGGTAGGGAGCGCTACGAGCAGTACTTC. Translation gives CASSSLGRERYEQYF.

The chain has TRBV25-1 and TRBJ1-1, with D possibly being TRBD1 (6 bases). CDR1 and CDR2 (germline): MGHDK, SYGVNS. This CDR3 is built from 12 residues. CDR3 in amino acids: CDSSQGNTEAFF. The CDR3, as DNA: TGTGACAGTTCACAGGGCAACACTGAAGCTTTCTTT.